This T cell receptor beta chain was observed in a study of blood T cell repertoires in COVID-19. The overall study: Researchers got acute and convalescent COVID-19 samples from the United States, Italy and Spain. PBMCs, B-cell-depleted T cells, or T cells were the source of the cDNA or gDNA that made up the material.

Authors' data handling: Amplification of reference gene primers provided the estimated nucleated cell counts. TCRdb's table, derived via immunoSEQ multiplex PCR, lists solely in-frame clones and lacks some. V and J calls and clone size are copied from that table; D and trimming were computed from the DNA. The repertoire holds approximately 150,000 clones, with about four fifths as singletons. The TCR comes from a man in his sixties with acute or convalescent COVID-19. Specimen: peripheral blood.

DNA of the CDR3: TGTGCCAGCAGCCGACTAGCGGGGGCGAACACCGGGGAGCTGTTTTTT. Protein sequence: CASSRLAGANTGELFF. The chain uses TRBV3-1 (or the pseudogene TRBV3-2) and TRBJ2-2, with TRBD2 matching 12 bases. Germline V CDR1 and CDR2: LGHDT, YNNKEL (reference sequence). The CDR3 sequence is 16 residues long. The ends lost 4 bases at V and 0 bases at J; junction bases unmatched: 0.